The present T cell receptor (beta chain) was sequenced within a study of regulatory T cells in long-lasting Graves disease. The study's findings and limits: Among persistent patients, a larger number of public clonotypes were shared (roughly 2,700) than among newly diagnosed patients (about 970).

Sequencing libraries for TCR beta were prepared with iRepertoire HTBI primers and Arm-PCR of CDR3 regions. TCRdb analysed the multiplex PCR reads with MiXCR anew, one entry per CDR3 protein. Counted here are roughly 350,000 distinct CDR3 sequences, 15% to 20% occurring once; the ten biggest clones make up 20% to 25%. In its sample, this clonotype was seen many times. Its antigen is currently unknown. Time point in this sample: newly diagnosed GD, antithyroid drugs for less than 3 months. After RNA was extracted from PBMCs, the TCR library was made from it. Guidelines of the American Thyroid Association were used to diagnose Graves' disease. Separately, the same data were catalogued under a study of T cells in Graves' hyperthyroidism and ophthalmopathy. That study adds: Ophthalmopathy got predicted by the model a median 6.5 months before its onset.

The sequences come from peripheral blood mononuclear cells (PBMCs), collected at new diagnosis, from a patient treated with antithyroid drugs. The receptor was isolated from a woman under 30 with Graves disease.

CDR3 amino acids: CSARDRGEGSNLAKNIQYF. The CDR3 DNA reads TGCAGTGCTAGAGATCGGGGAGAGGGGTCAAACCTAGCCAAAAACATTCAGTACTTC. The chain uses TRBV20-1 and TRBJ2-4, with D perhaps given as TRBD1 or TRBD2 (5 bases each). The V gene's germline CDR1 is DFQATT and CDR2 SNEGSKA (reference sequence). The CDR3 length is 19 residues. The V end lost 0 bases, the J end lost 0 bases, and 21 bases lay between the germline ends.